A single sample gave rise to the 25 T cell receptor beta chains below, sequenced in a study of T-cell memory formation after mild COVID-19. TCRdb re-called the 5' RACE reads through MiXCR, storing one row per CDR3 protein. The profile covers approximately 410,000 distinct CDR3 sequences, with more than 20% appearing a single time and less than 15% taken by the ten largest. Sequences were obtained from PBMCs or a T cell subset sorted from them (not recorded which). The source of these receptors is an adult woman who had mild COVID-19 (a few samples of this study predate the infection). Cell type and time point are not known.

V is TRBV7-2 and J is TRBJ2-1; 16 positions match TRBD2. Germline V gene sequence: CDR1 SGHTA, CDR2 FQGNSA. After removal of 2 bases from V and 6 bases from J, the junction contained 7 bases not matched to a gene. This CDR3 has 18 residues. The CDR3 region has the DNA TGTGCCAGCAGCTTATTCGGGACTAGCGGGAGGGCCCGCAATGAGCAGTTCTTC. Protein product: CASSLFGTSGRARNEQFF. The complete variable domain, with remaining parts taken from reference TRBV7-2 and TRBJ2-1, reads GAGVSQSPSNKVTEKGKDVELRCDPISGHTALYWYRQSLGQGLEFLIYFQGNSAPDKSGLPSDRFSAERTGGSVSTLTIQRTQQEDSAVYLCASSLFGTSGRARNEQFFGPGTRLTVL.

This clonotype was detected only a few times. The chain couples TRBV15 to TRBJ2-1, with TRBD2 matching over 7 bases. CDR1 is LNHNV, CDR2 YYDKDF, per germline (reference sequence). The V gene end was trimmed by 5 bases and the J gene end by 4 bases; junction bases not matched to a gene: 2. CDR3 length equals 13 residues. The CDR3 DNA sequence: TGTGCCACCAGCGGGGGACTATACAATGAGCAGTTCTTC. Its translation is CATSGGLYNEQFF. Combining the CDR3 with reference TRBV15 and TRBJ2-1 gives the whole variable domain DAMVIQNPRYQVTQFGKPVTLSCSQTLNHNVMYWYQQKSSQAPKLLFHYYDKDFNNEADTPDNFQSRRPNTSFCFLDIRSPGLGDTAMYLCATSGGLYNEQFFGPGTRLTVL.

The chain links TRBV12-3 or TRBV12-4 to TRBJ2-1, with TRBD1 matching over 7 bases. The CDR3 consists of 13 residues. V was clipped by 5 bases and J by 10 bases; unmatched bases: 8. Here the CDR3 DNA reads TGTGCCAGCAGTCCACTCAGGGGGATGGAGCAGTTCTTC. Its translation: CASSPLRGMEQFF.

There are a few counts of this clonotype. This chain connects TRBV10-3 to TRBJ2-7; 7 bases map to TRBD1. CDR1 ENHRY and CDR2 SYGVKD come from the germline V gene. The V segment lost 1 base and the J segment 4 bases; nucleotides outside the gene matches: 4. The CDR3 loop spans 14 amino acids. CDR3 sequence reads: CAISELGGGYEQYF. DNA for the CDR3: TGTGCCATCAGTGAGTTAGGGGGCGGATACGAGCAGTACTTC.

This clonotype was detected only a few times. This chain joins TRBV4-2 and TRBJ1-2; perhaps TRBD1 as D (5 bases). V dropped 0 bases and J dropped 6 bases, with 11 bases sitting between them. Germline loops: CDR1 LGHNA, CDR2 YNFKEQ. The CDR3 contains 14 residues. CDR3 in amino acids: CASSQDRQSNGYTF. The CDR3 bases are TGTGCCAGCAGCCAAGATCGACAGAGTAATGGCTACACCTTC.

This clonotype was detected a few times. The V call is TRBV7-9, the J call TRBJ2-7; D is ambiguous. The V end lost 1 base, the J end lost 3 bases, and 10 bases lay between the germline ends. Germline assignment: CDR1 SEHNR and CDR2 FQNEAQ (reference sequence). This CDR3 has 14 residues. The CDR3 is CASSLVAEFYEQYF. The CDR3 bases are TGTGCCAGCAGCTTAGTTGCGGAATTCTACGAGCAGTACTTC.

The CDR3 protein is CASSSPGVSEGYTF. The CDR3 DNA is TGTGCCAGCAGCTCTCCGGGGGTTTCGGAGGGCTACACCTTC. The J gene is TRBJ1-2, the V gene TRBV7-9; D possibly corresponds to TRBD1 (5 bases). CDR1 is SEHNR and CDR2 is FQNEAQ in the germline V gene (reference sequence). The CDR3 covers 14 residues. V was shortened by 4 bases and J by 8 bases, with 17 bases between the two germline ends.

In its sample, this clonotype was seen a few times. The chain recombines TRBV7-8 with TRBJ2-7; tentative D call: TRBD1 (7 bases). Trimming took 8 bases from V and 2 from J, leaving 16 bases between them. From germline, CDR1 is SGHVS and CDR2 FQNEAQ. CDR3 size: 14 residues. This CDR3 reads CASCEGAGPYEQYF. CDR3 nucleotide sequence: TGTGCCAGCTGCGAGGGGGCGGGGCCCTACGAGCAGTACTTC.

This clonotype occurred many times. This sequence joins TRBV7-2 and TRBJ2-5; 10 nucleotides agree with TRBD2. CDR3 length: 15 amino acids. Germline V gene lookup returns CDR1 SGHTA and CDR2 FQGNSA. The V and J ends lost 1 base and 3 bases, in that order; junction bases with no gene match: 2. The CDR3, as DNA: TGTGCCAGCAGCTTAGGGCTAGCGGGAGAAGAGACCCAGTACTTC. It specifies CASSLGLAGEETQYF.

This clonotype was counted a few times. The chain links TRBV6-2 or TRBV6-3 to TRBJ2-7; 7 positions agree with TRBD2. Germline loops: CDR1 MNHEY, CDR2 SVGEGT. CDR3 length: 15 amino acids. J lost 2 bases, V lost 2 bases, and 6 bases had no gene match. CDR3: CASSYGAGATYEQYF. In DNA, the CDR3 is TGTGCCAGCAGTTACGGGGCGGGAGCAACCTACGAGCAGTACTTC.

The V gene is TRBV3-1, the J gene TRBJ1-2; possible D gene TRBD1, 6 bases. Germline values: CDR1 LGHDT, CDR2 YNNKEL (reference sequence). The CDR3 is 14 amino acids. Trimming pared 7 bases from V and 8 bases from J, leaving 20 bases between. CDR3 amino acids: CASTATGSLSGYTF. The CDR3 region has the DNA TGTGCCAGCACCGCGACAGGATCTCTTTCGGGCTACACCTTC.

The rearrangement joins TRBV12-3 or TRBV12-4 to TRBJ2-5, with TRBD2 identical over 11 bases. The CDR3 length is 18 residues. Trimming took 0 bases from V and 2 from J; bases not matched to a gene: 8. The CDR3 is CASSLAQLAGGSQETQYF. Written as DNA, the CDR3 is TGTGCCAGCAGTTTAGCCCAATTAGCGGGAGGGTCTCAAGAGACCCAGTACTTC.

The chain has TRBV9 and TRBJ1-2; D remains ambiguous. Trimming took off 0 bases at V and 5 bases at J, with 8 bases between the two ends. This CDR3 contains 13 residues. Germline values: CDR1 SGDLS, CDR2 YYNGEE. CDR3 protein: CASSVGAAYGYTF. The CDR3 DNA reads as TGTGCCAGCAGCGTAGGGGCGGCTTATGGCTACACCTTC. The full variable domain, its missing parts supplied by reference TRBV9 and TRBJ1-2, is DSGVTQTPKHLITATGQRVTLRCSPRSGDLSVYWYQQSLDQGLQFLIQYYNGEERAKGNILERFSAQQFPDLHSELNLSSLELGDSALYFCASSVGAAYGYTFGSGTRLTVV.

This clonotype came up a few times. The chain links TRBV6-5 to TRBJ2-7, with D unresolved. Trimming removed 2 bases at V and 3 bases at J, with 17 bases between. The length of the CDR3 is 16 residues. Germline-derived CDR1 and CDR2 are MNHEY and SVGAGI. The CDR3 nucleotides read TGTGCCAGCAGTTACGGAAAGGGCCCTACTTTCTACGAGCAGTACTTC. This translates into CASSYGKGPTFYEQYF.

This clonotype has just a few counts. J is TRBJ2-2 and V is TRBV9; 8 bases line up with TRBD2. The CDR3 is 14 residues long. The junction had 1 base not matched to a gene; V was cut back by 0 bases and J by 6 bases. From germline, CDR1 is SGDLS and CDR2 YYNGEE. The CDR3 sequence is CASSVAGGAGELFF. The CDR3 region has the DNA TGTGCCAGCAGCGTAGCCGGGGGGGCCGGGGAGCTGTTTTTT. Together with reference TRBV9 and TRBJ2-2, the CDR3 gives the full variable domain: DSGVTQTPKHLITATGQRVTLRCSPRSGDLSVYWYQQSLDQGLQFLIQYYNGEERAKGNILERFSAQQFPDLHSELNLSSLELGDSALYFCASSVAGGAGELFFGEGSRLTVL.

The table lists this clonotype with many counts. Written as DNA, the CDR3 is TGTGCCAGCAGTCGGGGTTCTGGGGCCAACGTCCTGACTTTC. Translation: CASSRGSGANVLTF. The chain combines TRBV6-2 or TRBV6-3 with TRBJ2-6, with D possibly being TRBD2 (5 bases). V lost 5 bases and J lost 1, with 6 bases in between. CDR1 and CDR2 (germline): MNHEY, SVGEGT. The CDR3 totals 14 residues.

The rearrangement joins TRBV5-1 to TRBJ1-5; 8 bases map to TRBD1. Germline CDR1 and CDR2: SGHRS and YFSETQ. The CDR3 contains 17 residues. V trimming: 0 bases; J trimming: 3 bases; junction bases outside the gene matches: 8. The CDR3 DNA reads TGCGCCAGCAGCTTGGAACCTGGACAGGGAGTCAATCAGCCCCAGCATTTT. Encoded protein: CASSLEPGQGVNQPQHF.

V is TRBV5-4 and J is TRBJ2-7; D might be TRBD2 (5 bases). Trimming cost V 4 bases and J 5 bases, with 19 bases left between them. CDR3 size: 15 residues. The germline CDR1 and CDR2 sequences are SGHNT and YYREEE (reference sequence). CDR3: CASSPPRGAWDEQYF. The DNA for the CDR3 is TGTGCCAGCAGCCCCCCTCGGGGAGCTTGGGACGAGCAGTACTTC.

The chain links TRBV15 to TRBJ1-1; D not certain. Trimming removed 4 bases at V and 0 bases at J, with 12 bases between. The length of the CDR3 is 15 residues. Germline values: CDR1 LNHNV, CDR2 YYDKDF (reference sequence). The DNA for the CDR3 is TGTGCCACCAGCACGTTCAGCGGAGTGAACACTGAAGCTTTCTTT. This codes for CATSTFSGVNTEAFF.

CDR3 DNA: TGCAGTGCTAGAGATGAAACAGATACGCAGTATTTT. Residues: CSARDETDTQYF. The chain recombines TRBV20-1 with TRBJ2-3, with unresolved D. V was shortened by 0 bases and J by 3 bases, with 4 bases between the two germline ends. Germline V gives CDR1 DFQATT, CDR2 SNEGSKA (reference sequence). The CDR3 spans 12 residues.

V gene TRBV7-9 combines with J gene TRBJ2-1, with D unresolved. Germline V gives CDR1 SEHNR, CDR2 FQNEAQ (reference sequence). The CDR3 runs 13 residues. Trimming pared 2 bases from V and 5 bases from J, leaving 7 bases between. CDR3: CASSLMPDNEQFF. CDR3 sequence (DNA): TGTGCCAGCAGCTTAATGCCCGACAATGAGCAGTTCTTC.

This clonotype was detected only a few times. The chain has TRBV12-3 or TRBV12-4 and TRBJ2-7; 14 bases line up with TRBD2. CDR3 length: 16 amino acids. Germline trimming cut 5 bases from V and 6 bases from J; bases unmatched to any gene: 9. The chain's CDR3 is CASSLRLAGGLSEQYF. The CDR3, as DNA: TGTGCCAGCAGTCTGCGACTAGCGGGGGGGCTCAGCGAGCAGTACTTC.

This clonotype appeared a few times. The CDR3 sequence is CASSLGRAGTDTQYF. For the CDR3, the DNA is TGCGCCAGCAGCTTGGGCCGGGCGGGAACAGATACGCAGTATTTT. V and J are TRBV5-1 and TRBJ2-3; tentative D call: TRBD2 (6 bases). Germline CDR1 is SGHRS and CDR2 is YFSETQ. This CDR3 spans 15 amino acids. Trimming pared 0 bases from V and 3 bases from J, leaving 11 bases between.

The table lists this clonotype with a few counts. This chain links TRBV6-5 with TRBJ2-5; D is perhaps TRBD1 or TRBD2 (6 bases each). Germline V CDR1 and CDR2: MNHEY, SVGAGI. The CDR3 is made up of 15 amino acids. Trimming shortened V by 4 bases and J by 4 bases, and 16 bases separated the two germline ends. The chain's CDR3 is CASSSPRGLGETQYF. CDR3 DNA sequence: TGTGCCAGCAGTTCCCCACGGGGGCTGGGAGAGACCCAGTACTTC.

This clonotype was picked up a small number of times. V is TRBV12-3 or TRBV12-4 and J is TRBJ1-2; possible D gene TRBD1, 5 bases. The V end lost 7 bases, the J end lost 4 bases, and 19 bases lay between the germline ends. This CDR3 has 15 residues. The CDR3 sequence is CASTPRRAGVYGYTF. The CDR3 DNA follows: TGTGCCAGCACTCCACGAAGGGCGGGGGTCTATGGCTACACCTTC.